Included here is one T cell receptor beta chain sequence, with context. This clone was observed once. The antigen it binds to is not known. Base qualities are not at hand, and no much larger clone is one base apart. This sample stems from a study of OX40 agonist ivuxolimab in advanced cancers. For the wider study: Ivuxolimab was an agonistic, fully human IgG2 monoclonal antibody directed against OX40 (CD134), a costimulatory receptor. Among the roughly 52 dose-escalation patients, some 19 had hepatocellular carcinoma, approximately 15 melanoma, 9 renal cell carcinoma and 9 head and neck cancer. Partial responses occurred in three dose-escalation patients, of whom one had hepatocellular carcinoma and two had cutaneous melanoma. The point of sequencing TCRbeta in the periphery was to test whether ivuxolimab changed TCR sequence diversity and drove clonal T-cell expansion. Patients were allowed to have had prior anti-PD-1, anti-PD-L1 or anti-CTLA-4 therapy, and around 37% of the dose-escalation patients had previously received checkpoint inhibitors. Intravenous ivuxolimab was administered to patients every 2 weeks at six dose levels: 0.01, 0.1, 0.3, 1.5, 3 and 10 mg/kg. In the dose-escalation cohort, approximately 83% of patients were male, and the mean age was 60 years with a range of about 20 to 80. The paper reports the monotherapy dose-escalation portion (N of about 54 patients) of the phase I ivuxolimab trial.

To sequence the TCRbeta CDR3 region, genomic DNA was isolated from the sorted cells. The immunoSEQ Assay was used to sequence the TCRbeta CDR3 regions. TCRdb's version of the immuneACCESS table is confined to in-frame rearrangements and falls short of the full clone set. An unresolved V gene accounts for under half of the shortfall where checked; the remainder is of unknown origin. Across this sample there are approximately 29,000 clones, with 79% seen only once. The ten largest make up about 16% of the sample. General study outcomes and caveats: Partial responders in the 0.1-3.0 mg/kg groups had among the lowest normalized peripheral clonal expansion, especially among CD8+ T cells. At doses of 0.1 to 3.0 mg/kg, clonal expansion of both CD4+ and CD8+ T cells in blood was seen between baseline and week 6. On average, CD8+ T cells showed more expanded clones than CD4+ T cells after ivuxolimab. The antigen specificity of the clonally expanded peripheral T cells was not determined. Low levels of normalized T-cell clonal expansion were also shown by some nonresponding patients.

V drops 5 bases and J drops 7 bases, leaving 14 bases in between. CDR1 LNHDA and CDR2 SQIVND are derived from the germline V gene (reference sequence). The CDR3, cysteine through phenylalanine, is 13 amino acids long. The only DNA kept is the CDR3, 39 bases in frame from the first base. The trial excluded patients who had a history of autoimmune disease or who were on systemic immunosuppression. In every dose cohort, peripheral blood was drawn for TCR sequencing at baseline, cycle 4 day 1, and cycle 7 day 1. Samples came from an open-label, multicenter, first-in-human phase I dose-escalation trial of ivuxolimab. Adults with locally advanced or metastatic head and neck squamous cell, hepatocellular, melanoma or renal cell carcinoma were enrolled in the trial. Before TCR sequencing, CD4+ and CD8+ T cells were separately sorted from peripheral blood.

The source is an adult with an advanced solid tumor such as melanoma, head and neck, liver or kidney cancer. The chain is encoded by TRBV19 joined to TRBJ2-5; the D element could tentatively be TRBD1 or TRBD2, as 5 bases agree for each. The specimen was CD4+ or CD8+ T cells sorted from blood, collected in a trial of the OX40 agonist ivuxolimab. The CDR3 has the sequence CASSQGGRATQYF. The bases are TGTGCCAGTAGTCAAGGAGGCAGGGCGACCCAGTACTTC.